This T cell receptor (beta chain) was documented in a study of response to subunit inactivated influenza vaccine. Study observations and caveats: Authors suggested that a seasonal influenza vaccination recruits few new T cells each time.

About this clonotype: Its antigen is still unknown.

TCRdb reanalysed the RT-PCR reads using MiXCR and keeps one entry per CDR3 protein. The sample lists just under 250,000 distinct CDR3 sequences; 12% were seen once. Trimming took off 7 bases at V and 0 bases at J, with 10 bases between the two ends. Germline V gives CDR1 MNHNS, CDR2 SASEGT. This CDR3 is 14 amino acids long. The sequence was collected from a man in his forties or fifties who received an inactivated influenza vaccine. The J gene is TRBJ1-3, the V gene TRBV6-1; D is uncertain. Source: non-naive T cells sorted from PBMCs, taken about 14 days before vaccination. This CDR3 is CASTPPGSGNTIYF. Here the CDR3 DNA reads TGTGCCAGCACCCCACCGGGCTCTGGAAACACCATATATTTT.